The sequence of this TCR beta chain was determined in a study of blood T cell repertoires in COVID-19. Overall study: Collection of acute and convalescent COVID-19 samples took place in the United States, Italy and Spain. PBMCs, B-cell-depleted T cells, or T cells were the source of the cDNA or gDNA that made up the material.

Source study methods: Amplification of reference gene primers was used by the study to estimate nucleated cell counts. The method was immunoSEQ multiplex PCR; TCRdb's version includes in-frame clones alone and lacks a portion of them. V and J calls and clone size follow that table, whereas D and trimming were derived from the DNA. In the table there are 120,000 or so clones, around 80% of which are singletons. V dropped 0 bases and J dropped 0 bases, with 11 bases sitting between them. The CDR3 sequence is 16 residues long. Germline CDR1 and CDR2: SEHNR and FQNEAQ (reference sequence). The sample was peripheral blood. The chain employs TRBV7-9 and TRBJ1-1; a possible D gene is TRBD1 (6 bases). This TCR was recovered from a woman aged 50 to 60 with acute or convalescent COVID-19. The CDR3 sequence is CASSLAGGGMNTEAFF. CDR3 in DNA: TGTGCCAGCAGCTTAGCAGGGGGTGGTATGAACACTGAAGCTTTCTTT.